This TCR beta chain was profiled in a study of OX40 agonist ivuxolimab in advanced cancers. This clone was found once. Generated by immunoSEQ multiplex PCR, the TCRdb table keeps only in-frame clones and is missing some. This sample has about 50,000 clones, with about 93% found just once. Source: CD4+ or CD8+ T cells sorted from blood, taken in a trial of the OX40 agonist ivuxolimab. The TCR originated in an adult with an advanced solid tumor such as melanoma, head and neck, liver or kidney cancer.

The chain's CDR3 is CASSQEAWSSYEQYF. The CDR3, as DNA: TGCGCCAGCAGCCAAGAGGCGTGGAGCTCCTACGAGCAGTACTTC. This chain links TRBV4-1 with TRBJ2-7; D is undetermined. Germline CDR1 MGHRA, CDR2 YSYEKL. This CDR3 is built from 15 residues. Trimming cost V 0 bases and J 0 bases, with 9 bases left between them.